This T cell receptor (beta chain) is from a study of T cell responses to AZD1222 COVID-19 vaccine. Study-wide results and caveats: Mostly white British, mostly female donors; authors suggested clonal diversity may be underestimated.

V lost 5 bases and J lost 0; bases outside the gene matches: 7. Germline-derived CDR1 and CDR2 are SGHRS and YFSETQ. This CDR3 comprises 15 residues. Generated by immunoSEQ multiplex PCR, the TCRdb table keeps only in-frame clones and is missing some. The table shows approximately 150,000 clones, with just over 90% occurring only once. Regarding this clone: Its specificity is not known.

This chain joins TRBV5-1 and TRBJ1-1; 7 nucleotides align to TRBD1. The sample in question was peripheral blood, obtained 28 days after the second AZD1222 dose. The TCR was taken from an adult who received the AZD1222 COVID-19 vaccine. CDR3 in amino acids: CASSRTGLMNTEAFF. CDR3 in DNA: TGCGCCAGCAGTAGGACAGGCTTAATGAACACTGAAGCTTTCTTT.